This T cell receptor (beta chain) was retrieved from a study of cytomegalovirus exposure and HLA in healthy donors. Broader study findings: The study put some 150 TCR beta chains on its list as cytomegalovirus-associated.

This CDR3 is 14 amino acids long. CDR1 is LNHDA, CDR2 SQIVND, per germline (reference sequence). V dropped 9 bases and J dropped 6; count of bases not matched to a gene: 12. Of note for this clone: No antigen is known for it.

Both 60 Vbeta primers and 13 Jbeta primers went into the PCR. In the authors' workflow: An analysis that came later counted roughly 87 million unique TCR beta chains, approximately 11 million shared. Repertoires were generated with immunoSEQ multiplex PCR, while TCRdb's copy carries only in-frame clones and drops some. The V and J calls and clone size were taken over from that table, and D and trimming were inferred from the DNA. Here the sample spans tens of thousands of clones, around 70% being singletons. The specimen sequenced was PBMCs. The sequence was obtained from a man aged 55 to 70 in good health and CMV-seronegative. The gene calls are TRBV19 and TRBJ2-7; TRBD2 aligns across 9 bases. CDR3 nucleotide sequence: TGTGCCAGCCACGCTAGCGGGATTACGGGCGAGCAGTACTTC. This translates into CASHASGITGEQYF.